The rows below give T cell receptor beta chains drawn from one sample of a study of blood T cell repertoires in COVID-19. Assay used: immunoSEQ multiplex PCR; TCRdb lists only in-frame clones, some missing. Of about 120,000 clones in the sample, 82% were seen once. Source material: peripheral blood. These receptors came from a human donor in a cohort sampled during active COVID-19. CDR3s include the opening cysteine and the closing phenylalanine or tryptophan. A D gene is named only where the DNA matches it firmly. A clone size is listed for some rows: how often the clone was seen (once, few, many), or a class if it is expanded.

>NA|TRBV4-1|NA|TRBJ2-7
TGCGCCAGCAGCCAAGGAGGGGAGGACTACGAGCAGTACTTC
CASSQGGEDYEQYF
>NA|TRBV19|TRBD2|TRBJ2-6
TGTGCCAGTAGTACTGCGGGGGTTTTCTCTGGGGCCAACGTCCTGACTTTC
CASSTAGVFSGANVLTF
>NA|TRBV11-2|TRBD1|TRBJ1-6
TGTGCCAGCAGCTTAGTAGCGGGACAGGGTCGTTCACCCCTCCACTTT
CASSLVAGQGRSPLHF
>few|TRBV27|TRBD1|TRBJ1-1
TGTGCCAGCAGTTTAGCCGGGACAGCGAACACTGAAGCTTTCTTT
CASSLAGTANTEAFF
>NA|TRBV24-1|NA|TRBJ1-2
TGTGCCACCAGTGATGCCTCCGAGACAGGCGTCGGGGGCTACACCTTC
CATSDASETGVGGYTF
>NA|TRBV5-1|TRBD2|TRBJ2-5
TGCGCCAGCAGCTTGGCTAGCGGGGGGGCGGAGACCCAGTACTTC
CASSLASGGAETQYF
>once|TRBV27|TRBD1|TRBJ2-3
TGTGCCAGCAGTTGGACAGGGGGCGCAGATACGCAGTATTTT
CASSWTGGADTQYF
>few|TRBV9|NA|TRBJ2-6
TGTGCCAGCAGCCCCAACTTGAGGGTCGAGGCCAACGTCCTGACTTTC
CASSPNLRVEANVLTF
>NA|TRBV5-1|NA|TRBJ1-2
TGCGCCAGCAGCTTGGCCGGGGAGGGTGGCTACACCTTC
CASSLAGEGGYTF
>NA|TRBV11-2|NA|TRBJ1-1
TGTGCCAGCAGCCCGGGGCGGGGCCCCCGTTGGAACACTGAAGCTTTCTTT
CASSPGRGPRWNTEAFF
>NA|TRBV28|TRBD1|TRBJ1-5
TGTGCCAGCAGTGCCCACGGGACAGGGGGCGGCAATCAGCCCCAGCATTTT
CASSAHGTGGGNQPQHF
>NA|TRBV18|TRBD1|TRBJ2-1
TGTGCCAGCTCGTTCGCCGGGACAGGGGCCTACAATGAGCAGTTCTTC
CASSFAGTGAYNEQFF
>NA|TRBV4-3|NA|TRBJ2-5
TGCGCCAGCAGCCAAGGGCCGGGGACACAAGAGACCCAGTACTTC
CASSQGPGTQETQYF
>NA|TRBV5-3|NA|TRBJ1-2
TGTGCCCCGGGGGGGGGCGGGTATGGCTACACCTTC
CAPGGGGYGYTF
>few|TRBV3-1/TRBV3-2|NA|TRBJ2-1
TGTGCCAGCAGCCAAGAGGGGGGTCCTGGCAATGAGCAGTTCTTC
CASSQEGGPGNEQFF
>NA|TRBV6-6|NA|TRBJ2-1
TGTGCCAGCAGTTACGGTCTACCGCCCCTCAATGAGCAGTTCTTC
CASSYGLPPLNEQFF
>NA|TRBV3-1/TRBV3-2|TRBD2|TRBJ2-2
TGTGCCAGCAGCCAAGGCGGGGGGGCCGCCGGGGAGCTGTTTTTT
CASSQGGGAAGELFF
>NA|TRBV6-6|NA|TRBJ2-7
TGTGCCAGCACCCGACAGGGAGGCCCCTACGAGCAGTACTTC
CASTRQGGPYEQYF
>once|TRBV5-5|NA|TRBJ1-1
TGTGCCAGCAGCTTGGGGGTTGCGGACACTGAAGCTTTCTTT
CASSLGVADTEAFF
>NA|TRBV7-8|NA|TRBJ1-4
TGTGCCAGCAGCTTAGGAGGGATCAATGAAAAACTGTTTTTT
CASSLGGINEKLFF
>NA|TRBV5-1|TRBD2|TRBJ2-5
TGCGCCAGCAGCTTGATGGGTAGCGGGGGGGCGGAGACCCAGTACTTC
CASSLMGSGGAETQYF
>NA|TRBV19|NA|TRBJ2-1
TGTGCCAGTAGTATGGATGGGCGAGCTGAGCAGTTCTTC
CASSMDGRAEQFF
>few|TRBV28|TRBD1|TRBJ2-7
TGTGCCAGCAGATGGGAACAGGGGGGTTTCTACGAGCAGTACTTC
CASRWEQGGFYEQYF
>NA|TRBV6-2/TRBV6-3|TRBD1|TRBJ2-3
TGTGCCAGCAGTCCCTTAACAGGGGGCCCCAGGGCCACAGATACGCAGTATTTT
CASSPLTGGPRATDTQYF
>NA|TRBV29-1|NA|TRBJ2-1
TGCAGCGTTGGGGGGGGACAGGTCAGCTCCTACAATGAGCAGTTCTTC
CSVGGGQVSSYNEQFF
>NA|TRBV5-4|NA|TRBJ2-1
TGTGCCAGCAGCTTGGATAGCAGTCTTGCCTACAATGAGCAGTTCTTC
CASSLDSSLAYNEQFF
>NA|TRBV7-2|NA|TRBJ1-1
TGTGCCAGCAGCTTTTACAGGGCTGACACTGAAGCTTTCTTT
CASSFYRADTEAFF